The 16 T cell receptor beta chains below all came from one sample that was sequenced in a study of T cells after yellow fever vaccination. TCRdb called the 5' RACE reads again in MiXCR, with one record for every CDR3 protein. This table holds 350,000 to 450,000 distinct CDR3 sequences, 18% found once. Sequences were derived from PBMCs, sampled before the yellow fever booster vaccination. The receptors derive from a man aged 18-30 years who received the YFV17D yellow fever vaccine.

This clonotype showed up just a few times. The CDR3 loop reads CASSETDRLATNEQFF. In nucleotides, the CDR3 is TGTGCCAGCAGTGAAACCGACAGGTTAGCCACCAATGAGCAGTTCTTC. V is TRBV6-5 and J is TRBJ2-1, with a possible D match to TRBD1 (6 bases). Germline V gives CDR1 MNHEY, CDR2 SVGAGI. CDR3 length: 16 amino acids. The V end was cut by 5 bases, the J end by 6 bases, with 20 bases between.

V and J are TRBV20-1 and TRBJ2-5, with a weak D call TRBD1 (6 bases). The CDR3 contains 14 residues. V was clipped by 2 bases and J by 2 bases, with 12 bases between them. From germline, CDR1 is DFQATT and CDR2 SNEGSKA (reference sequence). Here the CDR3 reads CSARFTRGQETQYF. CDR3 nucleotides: TGCAGTGCTAGATTCACTAGGGGGCAAGAGACCCAGTACTTC.

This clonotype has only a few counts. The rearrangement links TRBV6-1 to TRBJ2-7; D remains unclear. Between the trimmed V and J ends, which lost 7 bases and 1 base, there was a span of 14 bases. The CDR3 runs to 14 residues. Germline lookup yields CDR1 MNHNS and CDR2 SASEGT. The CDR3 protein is CASTVLAGSYEQYF. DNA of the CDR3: TGTGCCAGCACTGTATTGGCAGGTTCCTACGAGCAGTACTTC.

The CDR3 DNA sequence: TGCAGTGCTAGACCTCGGGGGAGAGGATACTACGATCAGCCCCAGCATTTT. Translated, it gives CSARPRGRGYYDQPQHF. The chain links TRBV20-1 to TRBJ1-5; TRBD1 might be the D (5 bases). V gave up 2 bases and J gave up 5 bases, with 22 bases separating them. The CDR3 totals 17 residues. The V gene's germline CDR1 is DFQATT and CDR2 SNEGSKA (reference sequence).

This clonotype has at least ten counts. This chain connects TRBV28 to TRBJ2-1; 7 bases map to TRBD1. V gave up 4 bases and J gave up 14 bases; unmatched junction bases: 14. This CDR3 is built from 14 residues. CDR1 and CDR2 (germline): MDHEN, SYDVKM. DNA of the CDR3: TGTGCCAGCAGTTCCCCCTTCGACAGGGTATATGAGTTCTTC. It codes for CASSSPFDRVYEFF.

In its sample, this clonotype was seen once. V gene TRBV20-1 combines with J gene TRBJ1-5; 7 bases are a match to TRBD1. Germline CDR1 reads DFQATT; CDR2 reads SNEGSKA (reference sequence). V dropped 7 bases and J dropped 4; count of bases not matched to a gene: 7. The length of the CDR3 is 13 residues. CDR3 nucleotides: TGCAGTGGCGCGCAGACAGGGAATCAGCCCCAGCATTTT. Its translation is CSGAQTGNQPQHF.

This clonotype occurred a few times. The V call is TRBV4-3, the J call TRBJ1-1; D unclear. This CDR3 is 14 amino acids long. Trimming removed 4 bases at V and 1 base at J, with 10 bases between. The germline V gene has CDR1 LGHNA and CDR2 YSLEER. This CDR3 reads CASSPQEQNTEAFF. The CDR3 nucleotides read TGCGCCAGCAGCCCGCAGGAACAGAACACTGAAGCTTTCTTT.

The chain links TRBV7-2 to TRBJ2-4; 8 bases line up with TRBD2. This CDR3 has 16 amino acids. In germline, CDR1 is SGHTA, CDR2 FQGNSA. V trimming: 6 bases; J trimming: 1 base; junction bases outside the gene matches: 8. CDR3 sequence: CASSPNPGGAKNIQYF. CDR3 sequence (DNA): TGTGCCAGCAGTCCTAACCCGGGGGGGGCCAAAAACATTCAGTACTTC.

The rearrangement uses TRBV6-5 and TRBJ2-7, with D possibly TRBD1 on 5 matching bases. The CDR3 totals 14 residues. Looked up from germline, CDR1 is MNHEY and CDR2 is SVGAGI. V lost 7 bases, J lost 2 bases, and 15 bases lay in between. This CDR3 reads CASNRSQAAYEQYV. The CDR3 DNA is TGTGCCAGCAATCGTTCACAGGCCGCCTACGAGCAGTACGTC.

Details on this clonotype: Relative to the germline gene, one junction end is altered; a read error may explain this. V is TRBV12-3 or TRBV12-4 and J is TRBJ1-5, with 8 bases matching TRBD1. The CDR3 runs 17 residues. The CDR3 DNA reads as TGTGCCAGCAGTCCTATAGGTCAGGGGGCCCCCAATCAGCCCCAGCTTTTT. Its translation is CASSPIGQGAPNQPQLF.

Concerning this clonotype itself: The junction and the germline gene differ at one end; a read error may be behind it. The CDR3 sequence: CASTLGSLATTGELFF. The CDR3 nucleotides read TGCGCCAGCACCTTGGGATCCTTAGCAACCACCGGGGAGCTGTTTTTT. The V and J genes are TRBV5-1 and TRBJ2-2; D call uncertain. This CDR3 contains 16 residues. Germline loops: CDR1 SGHRS, CDR2 YFSETQ. Together with reference TRBV5-1 and TRBJ2-2, the CDR3 gives the full variable domain: KAGVTQTPRYLIKTRGQQVTLSCSPISGHRSVSWYQQTPGQGLQFLFEYFSETQRNKGNFPGRFSGRQFSNSRSEMNVSTLELGDSALYLCASTLGSLATTGELFFGEGSRLTVL.

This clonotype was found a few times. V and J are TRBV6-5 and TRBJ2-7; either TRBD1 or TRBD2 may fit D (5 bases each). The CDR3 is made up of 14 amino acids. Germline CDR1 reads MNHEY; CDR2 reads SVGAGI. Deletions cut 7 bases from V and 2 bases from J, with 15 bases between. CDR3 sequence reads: CASTPGQNPYEQYV. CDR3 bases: TGTGCCAGCACCCCGGGGCAGAACCCCTACGAGCAGTACGTC.

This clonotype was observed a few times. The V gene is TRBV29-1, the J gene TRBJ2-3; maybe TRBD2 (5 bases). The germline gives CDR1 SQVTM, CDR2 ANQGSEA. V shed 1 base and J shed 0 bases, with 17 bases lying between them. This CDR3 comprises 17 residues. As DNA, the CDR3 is TGCAGCGTTGAAGGAGGGATCCAGAGATATAGCACAGATACGCAGTATTTT. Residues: CSVEGGIQRYSTDTQYF.

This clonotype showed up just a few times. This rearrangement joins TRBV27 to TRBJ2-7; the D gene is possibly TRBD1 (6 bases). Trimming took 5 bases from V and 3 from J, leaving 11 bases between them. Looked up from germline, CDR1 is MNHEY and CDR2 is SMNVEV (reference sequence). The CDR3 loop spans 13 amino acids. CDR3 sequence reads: CASSAGQIYEQYF. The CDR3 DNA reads TGTGCCAGCAGTGCCGGACAGATCTACGAGCAGTACTTC.

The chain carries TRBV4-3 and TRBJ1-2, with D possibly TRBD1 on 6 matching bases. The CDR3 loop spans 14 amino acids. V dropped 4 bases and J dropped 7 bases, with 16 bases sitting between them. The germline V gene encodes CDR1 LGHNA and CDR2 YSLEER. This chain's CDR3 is CASSRHRVGLGYTF. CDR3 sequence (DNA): TGCGCCAGCAGCCGACACAGGGTCGGGCTTGGCTACACCTTC.

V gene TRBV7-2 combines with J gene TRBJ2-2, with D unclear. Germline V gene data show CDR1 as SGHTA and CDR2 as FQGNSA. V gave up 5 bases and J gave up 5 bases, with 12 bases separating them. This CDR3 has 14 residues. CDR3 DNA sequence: TGTGCCAGCAGCCTCCTTAGCAGTACCGGGGAGCTGTTTTTT. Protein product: CASSLLSSTGELFF. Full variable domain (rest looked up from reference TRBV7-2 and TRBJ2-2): GAGVSQSPSNKVTEKGKDVELRCDPISGHTALYWYRQSLGQGLEFLIYFQGNSAPDKSGLPSDRFSAERTGGSVSTLTIQRTQQEDSAVYLCASSLLSSTGELFFGEGSRLTVL.